A selection of T cell receptor beta chains follows, all from one sample in a study of CD8 T cells in ankylosing spondylitis. TCRdb fed the 5' RACE reads into MiXCR, producing one record per CDR3 protein. The sample holds roughly 220,000 distinct CDR3 sequences, about 17% seen once. Sequencing was performed on blood, either unsorted or a sorted T cell fraction (not recorded which). Every receptor here comes from a male donor with ankylosing spondylitis. Each CDR3 is given with its conserved first and last residue. The D gene is left open where the match is weak. Clone sizes are given selectively: once, few, many, or a class where the clone is expanded.

NA	TRBD1	TRBJ2-7	TRBV6-1	CASRGQGEIEQYF	TGTGCCAGCAGGGGCCAGGGGGAGATCGAGCAGTACTTC
NA	NA	TRBJ2-1	TRBV7-2	CASTLFNEQFF	TGTGCCAGCACCCTTTTCAATGAGCAGTTCTTC
many	NA	TRBJ2-1	TRBV12-3/TRBV12-4	CASSLDRAVYNEQFF	TGTGCCAGCAGTTTAGACAGAGCCGTCTACAATGAGCAGTTCTTC
few	TRBD1	TRBJ1-1	TRBV5-1	CASSLEGQGNTEAFF	TGCGCCAGCAGCTTGGAGGGACAGGGTAACACTGAAGCTTTCTTT
many	TRBD2	TRBJ2-3	TRBV5-1	CASSFEREYSDTQYF	TGCGCCAGCAGCTTCGAGCGGGAGTACTCAGATACGCAGTATTTT
NA	NA	TRBJ2-7	TRBV7-9	CASSPNGNPYEQYF	TGTGCCAGCAGCCCGAATGGGAACCCCTACGAGCAGTACTTC
NA	TRBD2	TRBJ2-7	TRBV5-1	CASSPGLGTDYEQYF	TGCGCCAGCAGCCCGGGACTAGGCACAGACTACGAGCAGTACTTC
NA	NA	TRBJ1-1	TRBV7-9	CASAGALDTEAFF	TGTGCCAGCGCGGGGGCTCTCGACACTGAAGCTTTCTTT
NA	TRBD2	TRBJ2-3	TRBV6-4	CASSDLAGGSDTQYF	TGTGCCAGCAGTGACTTAGCGGGGGGGTCAGATACGCAGTATTTT
many	NA	TRBJ2-7	TRBV27	CASSFSASSYEQYF	TGTGCCAGCAGTTTTTCGGCGAGCTCCTACGAGCAGTACTTC
few	TRBD2	TRBJ2-1	TRBV4-1	CASSQVPSGNNEQFF	TGCGCCAGCAGCCAAGTTCCTAGCGGGAACAATGAGCAGTTCTTC
few	NA	TRBJ2-1	TRBV6-5	CASSYDTGLINEQFF	TGTGCCAGCAGTTACGACACAGGGCTAATCAATGAGCAGTTCTTC
few	TRBD1	TRBJ2-7	TRBV7-7	CASSYGQGSEQYF	TGTGCTAGCAGCTACGGACAGGGATCCGAGCAGTACTTC
few	TRBD1	TRBJ1-1	TRBV5-6	CASSWGQGPLALGNTEAFF	TGTGCCAGCAGCTGGGGACAGGGTCCCTTGGCCCTCGGGAACACTGAAGCTTTCTTT
NA	TRBD1	TRBJ2-3	TRBV5-6	CASSEDRDLTDTQYF	TGTGCCAGCAGCGAAGACAGGGACCTCACAGATACGCAGTATTTT
few	NA	TRBJ2-7	TRBV12-3/TRBV12-4	CASSLEGADEQYF	TGTGCCAGCAGTTTGGAGGGGGCTGATGAGCAGTACTTC
few	TRBD1	TRBJ1-2	TRBV4-1	CASSQAQGAYGYTF	TGCGCCAGCAGCCAAGCGCAGGGGGCTTATGGCTACACCTTC
few	TRBD2	TRBJ2-5	TRBV4-1	CASSQVGLPKETQYF	TGCGCCAGCAGCCAAGTGGGACTACCTAAAGAGACCCAGTACTTC
NA	TRBD1	TRBJ2-7	TRBV29-1	CSVEEGAGTGPSEQYF	TGCAGCGTTGAAGAAGGCGCCGGGACAGGGCCCTCGGAGCAGTACTTC
few	NA	TRBJ1-2	TRBV24-1	CATSGLQDGYTF	TGTGCCACCAGTGGTCTACAGGATGGCTACACCTTC
NA	TRBD2	TRBJ2-7	TRBV5-6	CASSLGGLLTYEQYF	TGTGCCAGCAGCTTGGGGGGACTACTCACCTACGAGCAGTACTTC
NA	TRBD1	TRBJ1-6	TRBV4-1	CASSQATGDNSPLHF	TGCGCCAGCAGCCAAGCGACAGGGGATAATTCACCCCTCCACTTT
NA	TRBD2	TRBJ2-3	TRBV7-8	CASSLGLAGVDTQYF	TGTGCCAGCAGCTTAGGGCTAGCGGGGGTAGATACGCAGTATTTT
few	TRBD1	TRBJ1-2	TRBV19	CASSTLSGTGGVNYGYTF	TGTGCCAGTAGTACCCTCTCGGGGACAGGGGGTGTCAACTATGGCTACACCTTC
few	TRBD1	TRBJ2-1	TRBV12-3/TRBV12-4	CASSFGQGGNEQFF	TGTGCCAGCAGCTTCGGACAGGGCGGGAATGAGCAGTTCTTC
NA	NA	TRBJ2-1	TRBV7-9	CASSSQGRNEQFF	TGTGCCAGCAGCTCCCAGGGGCGCAATGAGCAGTTCTTC
NA	TRBD2	TRBJ2-3	TRBV4-3	CASSPGVAGVTDTQYF	TGCGCCAGCAGCCCCGGGGTAGCGGGAGTCACAGATACGCAGTATTTT
NA	NA	TRBJ2-1	TRBV28	CASSLGPNFYNEQFF	TGTGCCAGCAGTTTAGGACCGAACTTCTACAATGAGCAGTTCTTC
few	TRBD2	TRBJ2-3	TRBV5-1	CASSYEILAGGSTDTQYF	TGCGCCAGCAGCTACGAAATCCTAGCGGGAGGTTCCACAGATACGCAGTATTTT
NA	NA	TRBJ1-1	TRBV27	CASSLMLNTEAFF	TGTGCCAGCAGTTTAATGTTGAACACTGAAGCTTTCTTT
NA	NA	TRBJ2-7	TRBV20-1	CSARQPSSYEQYF	TGCAGTGCTAGACAACCAAGCTCCTACGAGCAGTACTTC
few	NA	TRBJ1-4	TRBV12-3/TRBV12-4	CASSFAPGNEKLFF	TGTGCCAGCAGTTTCGCCCCAGGGAATGAAAAACTGTTTTTT
many	TRBD1	TRBJ2-2	TRBV15	CATSPSRGPSANTGELFF	TGTGCCACCAGTCCCAGCAGGGGGCCTTCAGCGAACACCGGGGAGCTGTTTTTT
once	NA	TRBJ2-1	TRBV19	CASSIGGGSSYNEQFF	TGTGCCAGTAGTATAGGGGGCGGAAGCTCCTACAATGAGCAGTTCTTC
NA	NA	TRBJ2-7	TRBV4-1	CASSQEKGSALFPYEQYF	TGCGCCAGCAGCCAGGAGAAAGGATCGGCTCTCTTCCCCTACGAGCAGTACTTC
many	NA	TRBJ2-3	TRBV29-1	CSVEVKASPDTQYF	TGCAGCGTTGAAGTTAAGGCTAGCCCAGATACGCAGTATTTT
once	TRBD2	TRBJ2-3	TRBV20-1	CSASSWAGEPSTDTQYF	TGCAGTGCTAGTAGTTGGGCGGGGGAGCCTAGCACAGATACGCAGTATTTT
few	NA	TRBJ2-3	TRBV5-1	CASSSGQNPSTDTQYF	TGCGCCAGCAGCTCAGGACAGAACCCTAGCACAGATACGCAGTATTTT
few	NA	TRBJ1-2	TRBV12-3/TRBV12-4	CASSQNDRDKYGYTF	TGTGCCAGCAGTCAAAATGACCGGGACAAATATGGCTACACCTTC
NA	NA	TRBJ1-6	TRBV4-1	CASSQEPGSSYNSPLHF	TGCGCCAGCAGCCAAGAGCCAGGGAGCTCCTATAATTCACCCCTCCACTTT
NA	NA	TRBJ1-5	TRBV5-1	CASSFREGGEPQHF	TGCGCCAGCAGCTTTCGGGAGGGGGGCGAGCCCCAGCATTTT
few	NA	TRBJ2-5	TRBV9	CASGDSGVRETQYF	TGTGCCAGCGGCGACTCCGGGGTAAGGGAGACCCAGTACTTC
NA	NA	TRBJ1-2	TRBV29-1	CSVDSPGSAYGYTF	TGCAGCGTTGACTCCCCGGGGTCGGCCTATGGCTACACCTTC
few	NA	TRBJ1-2	TRBV7-6	CASSPLRDGYTF	TGTGCCAGCAGCCCCTTGCGGGATGGCTACACCTTC
NA	NA	TRBJ1-1	TRBV24-1	CATRGAVNTEAFF	TGTGCCACCAGGGGCGCGGTGAACACTGAAGCTTTCTTT
few	TRBD1	TRBJ2-2	TRBV2	CASSEYTGVTGELFF	TGTGCCAGCAGTGAATATACAGGGGTCACCGGGGAGCTGTTTTTT
NA	NA	TRBJ1-1	TRBV6-2/TRBV6-3	CASSYSGTMNTEAFF	TGTGCCAGCAGTTACTCTGGGACTATGAACACTGAAGCTTTCTTT
NA	NA	TRBJ2-7	TRBV20-1	CSARVQGLTGEQYF	TGCAGTGCTAGAGTTCAGGGTCTGACGGGCGAGCAGTACTTC
NA	NA	TRBJ1-1	TRBV29-1	CSVEGQNLAEAFF	TGCAGCGTTGAAGGGCAGAATCTTGCTGAAGCTTTCTTT
NA	TRBD1	TRBJ2-7	TRBV4-1	CASSQVSGQGYEQYF	TGCGCCAGCAGCCAAGTGTCGGGACAGGGCTACGAGCAGTACTTC
NA	TRBD2	TRBJ2-3	TRBV13	CASSGTVGEGETDTQYF	TGTGCCAGCAGCGGGACCGTGGGGGAGGGCGAGACAGATACGCAGTATTTT
NA	TRBD2	TRBJ2-1	TRBV7-9	CASSYSLAEPYNEQFF	TGTGCCAGCAGCTATTCTCTAGCGGAGCCGTACAATGAGCAGTTCTTC
NA	NA	TRBJ2-1	TRBV15	CATSRGDPADEQFF	TGTGCCACCAGCAGAGGGGACCCGGCGGATGAGCAGTTCTTC